Shown below are 12 T cell receptor beta chains from a single sample sequenced in a study of blood T cell repertoires in COVID-19. Assay used: immunoSEQ multiplex PCR; TCRdb lists only in-frame clones, some missing. Among roughly 310,000 clones listed, 85% to 90% were seen once. The sequenced sample was peripheral blood. These receptors originate from a woman aged 45-59 years with active or convalescent COVID-19.

The chain is built from TRBV15 and TRBJ1-4; D not resolved. There are 12 residues in the CDR3. V was shortened by 1 base and J by 6 bases, with 3 bases between the two germline ends. Per germline, CDR1 LNHNV and CDR2 YYDKDF (reference sequence). In nucleotides, the CDR3 is TGTGCCACCAGCAGAGCCGATGAAAAACTGTTTTTT. Translating gives CATSRADEKLFF.

The rearrangement joins TRBV30 to TRBJ1-5; tentatively, D is TRBD1 (5 bases). CDR1 is GTSNPN and CDR2 is SVGIG in the germline V gene (reference sequence). This CDR3 has 15 amino acids. V was cut by 2 bases and J by 4 bases, with 15 bases left in between. The CDR3 sequence is CAWSTGQKANQPQHF. The CDR3 DNA reads TGTGCCTGGAGTACCGGACAAAAAGCTAATCAGCCCCAGCATTTT. Filled out from reference TRBV30 and TRBJ1-5, the complete variable domain reads SQTIHQWPATLVQPVGSPLSLECTVEGTSNPNLYWYRQAAGRGLQLLFYSVGIGQISSEVPQNLSASRPQDRQFILSSKKLLLSDSGFYLCAWSTGQKANQPQHFGDGTRLSIL.

V is TRBV28 and J is TRBJ1-4, with TRBD1 as a possible D gene (6 bases). Germline V gene data show CDR1 as MDHEN and CDR2 as SYDVKM. This CDR3 is built from 14 residues. Trimming took 2 bases from V and 9 from J, leaving 13 bases between them. The CDR3 sequence: CASSLIQGSKKLFF. The CDR3 DNA follows: TGTGCCAGCAGTTTAATCCAGGGGTCAAAAAAACTGTTTTTT.

This clone was counted once. The V gene is TRBV27, the J gene TRBJ1-1; TRBD1 aligns across 7 bases. Germline CDR1 and CDR2: MNHEY and SMNVEV (reference sequence). V trimming: 2 bases; J trimming: 6 bases; junction bases outside the gene matches: 6. This CDR3 spans 14 amino acids. CDR3 coding DNA: TGTGCCAGCAGTTTACAAGGGGGCCGGGCTGAAGCTTTCTTT. This codes for CASSLQGGRAEAFF.

Comment on this clone: This sample includes further DNA sequences coding for the same CDR3. The V and J genes are TRBV7-2 and TRBJ1-5; D unresolved. The length of the CDR3 is 13 residues. The germline V gene has CDR1 SGHTA and CDR2 FQGNSA. V gave up 2 bases and J gave up 4 bases, with 6 bases separating them. The chain's CDR3 is CASSLSRNQPQHF. The CDR3 DNA reads as TGTGCCAGCAGCTTATCCAGAAATCAGCCCCAGCATTTT.

The count of this clone is one. The chain is built from TRBV18 and TRBJ2-5; perhaps TRBD1 as D (6 bases). Germline V gene sequence: CDR1 KGHSH, CDR2 LQKENI. V was cut by 5 bases and J by 5 bases, with 9 bases left in between. The length of the CDR3 is 12 residues. The CDR3 is CASSGGKETQYF. The DNA for the CDR3 is TGTGCCAGCTCAGGGGGCAAGGAGACCCAGTACTTC.

The V call is TRBV24-1, the J call TRBJ2-1; 7 nucleotides line up with TRBD1. The CDR3 totals 14 residues. V lost 4 bases and J lost 8; bases outside the gene matches: 7. In germline, CDR1 is KGHDR, CDR2 SFDVKD. CDR3 amino acids: CATSEGQVGDEQFF. DNA for the CDR3: TGTGCCACCAGTGAAGGACAGGTAGGAGATGAGCAGTTCTTC.

The V call is TRBV5-6, the J call TRBJ1-1; D is unclear. From germline, CDR1 is SGHDT and CDR2 YYEEEE. The CDR3 runs to 13 residues. V was cut by 5 bases and J by 8 bases, with 16 bases left in between. CDR3 region: CASSVGWAPEAFF. CDR3 nucleotides: TGTGCCAGCAGTGTCGGTTGGGCGCCCGAAGCTTTCTTT.

The rearrangement joins TRBV18 to TRBJ2-2; 8 positions match TRBD1. The CDR3 contains 14 residues. Per germline, CDR1 KGHSH and CDR2 LQKENI. The junction had 1 base not matched to a gene; V was cut back by 5 bases and J by 2 bases. The CDR3 DNA is TGTGCCAGCTCAGACAGGGGCAACACCGGGGAGCTGTTTTTT. It codes for CASSDRGNTGELFF.

This rearrangement joins TRBV18 to TRBJ1-1, with 7 positions matching TRBD1. Germline CDR1 is KGHSH and CDR2 is LQKENI. The CDR3 spans 17 residues. J was trimmed by 3 bases and V by 4 bases; bases with no gene match: 14. CDR3 nucleotides: TGTGCCAGCTCACTACGGGGACAGCCAAACGGGGACACTGAAGCTTTCTTT. Amino acids: CASSLRGQPNGDTEAFF.

The CDR3 region is CASSPLRQRPNTEAFF. CDR3 DNA: TGTGCCAGCTCACCACTGAGACAACGACCGAACACTGAAGCTTTCTTT. The rearrangement uses TRBV18 and TRBJ1-1, with D uncertain. This CDR3 contains 16 residues. The ends were cut back, 1 base at V and 1 base at J, with 13 bases in the middle. Germline V lookup: CDR1 KGHSH, CDR2 LQKENI.

This chain connects TRBV4-3 to TRBJ2-1; the D is unclear. Trimming shortened V by 4 bases and J by 0 bases, and 10 bases separated the two germline ends. Germline V lookup: CDR1 LGHNA, CDR2 YSLEER. CDR3 length equals 15 residues. This CDR3 is CASSRDKSSYNEQFF. In DNA, the CDR3 is TGCGCCAGCAGCCGTGACAAGAGCTCCTACAATGAGCAGTTCTTC.